This T cell receptor beta chain was captured by sequencing in a study of Ad26.COV2.S vaccination and SARS-CoV-2 variants. Turning to the study itself: Ad26.COV2.S, an intramuscular injection, was given once or twice 56 days apart. Study-wide points: An underestimation of total T cell responses may have resulted from the TCR breadth and depth analyses.

With regard to this clone: Antigen: not known.

Measured with immunoSEQ multiplex PCR; TCRdb has only the in-frame clones, and not every one. The sample includes about 440,000 clones, roughly 87% of them seen just once. Treatment reported: around 19 received Ad26.COV2.S at low or high dose, single or two shots; several received placebo; per-sample allocation not given. The samples date from day 63 after the first vaccine or placebo injection. The germline V and J ends were trimmed by 3 bases and 7 bases, with 17 bases remaining between them. This CDR3 has 16 residues. CDR1 and CDR2 from the germline V gene are SGDLS and YYNGEE. The chain links TRBV9 to TRBJ1-6, with a weak D call TRBD1 (5 bases). The sequenced sample was peripheral blood, obtained in a trial of Ad26.COV2.S vaccine versus placebo. This receptor was obtained from a person between 18 and 59 years old who received the Ad26.COV2.S COVID-19 vaccine or a placebo. The CDR3 spells CASSGFGQGYNSPLHF. DNA for the CDR3: TGTGCCAGCAGCGGGTTCGGGCAGGGATACAATTCACCCCTCCACTTT.